The 29 T cell receptor beta chains listed next were all sequenced from one sample in a study of cytomegalovirus exposure and HLA in healthy donors. Use of 60 Vbeta and 13 Jbeta primers characterized the PCR. Measured with immunoSEQ multiplex PCR; TCRdb has only the in-frame clones, and not every one. This table has some 120,000 clones, under 85% appearing once. Sequenced sample: PBMCs. These receptors all come from a woman aged 50 to 60 in good health and CMV-seropositive.

The chain is built from TRBV4-2 and TRBJ2-1; D might be TRBD2 (5 bases). Trimming stripped 0 bases from V and 4 bases from J, with 13 bases between. This CDR3 has 16 residues. Germline CDR1 and CDR2: LGHNA and YNFKEQ. The CDR3 DNA follows: TGTGCCAGCAGCCAAGAGAGCGCGGGTCCTTACAATGAGCAGTTCTTC. Amino acid sequence: CASSQESAGPYNEQFF.

The rearrangement links TRBV19 to TRBJ1-1; D might be TRBD1 (5 bases). Between the trimmed V and J ends, which lost 4 bases and 0 bases, there was a span of 6 bases. This CDR3 region has 13 residues. Germline CDR1 reads LNHDA; CDR2 reads SQIVND (reference sequence). The CDR3 nucleotides read TGTGCCAGTAGTAAGACAGTGAACACTGAAGCTTTCTTT. Translating gives CASSKTVNTEAFF.

The rearrangement joins TRBV6-1 to TRBJ1-5; no reliable D call. Germline CDR1 is MNHNS and CDR2 is SASEGT. Trimming cost V 1 base and J 7 bases, with 14 bases left between them. The CDR3 runs 15 residues. The CDR3 bases are TGTGCCAGCAGTGAAGGGCCATCCTCGGGACAGCCCCAGCATTTT. Translated: CASSEGPSSGQPQHF.

The chain links TRBV9 to TRBJ1-2; no clear D. Germline CDR1 and CDR2: SGDLS and YYNGEE. The V end was cut by 0 bases, the J end by 6 bases, with 18 bases between. The CDR3 runs 16 residues. Written as DNA, the CDR3 is TGTGCCAGCAGCGTAGATCCCTCTCCAAGCTTCAATGGCTACACCTTC. It specifies CASSVDPSPSFNGYTF.

The rearrangement links TRBV10-3 to TRBJ1-1; 12 bases line up with TRBD1. Germline CDR1 is ENHRY and CDR2 is SYGVKD. The V and J ends lost 6 bases and 5 bases, in that order; junction bases with no gene match: 4. The CDR3 is 14 amino acids. The CDR3 region is CAIRPGQGATEAFF. CDR3 coding DNA: TGTGCCATCAGGCCGGGACAGGGGGCGACTGAAGCTTTCTTT.

This clone occurred a few times. The J gene is TRBJ1-1, the V gene TRBV6-1; a possible D gene is TRBD1 (6 bases). V shed 8 bases and J shed 0 bases, with 10 bases lying between them. The germline CDR1 and CDR2 sequences are MNHNS and SASEGT. The CDR3 spans 13 residues. In DNA form, the CDR3 reads TGTGCCAGCGGGGGGGCATTGAACACTGAAGCTTTCTTT. Amino acids: CASGGALNTEAFF.

This clone appeared a single time. The chain links TRBV6-4 to TRBJ1-2; no clear D. Germline-derived CDR1 and CDR2 are MRHNA and SNTAGT. V lost 0 bases and J 7 bases, leaving 6 bases between the germline ends. The CDR3 runs 12 residues. This chain's CDR3 is CASSDSGGGYTF. The CDR3 DNA follows: TGTGCCAGCAGTGACTCTGGAGGTGGCTACACCTTC.

The chain carries TRBV27 and TRBJ2-1, with 7 bases lining up with TRBD2. With 2 bases clipped from V and 9 bases from J, the junction kept 13 bases outside the gene matches. CDR3 length: 16 amino acids. CDR1 is MNHEY and CDR2 is SMNVEV in the germline V gene (reference sequence). CDR3 protein: CASSLKSAAGDGEQFF. CDR3 DNA: TGTGCCAGCAGTTTAAAGTCAGCGGCGGGAGACGGTGAGCAGTTCTTC.

The chain employs TRBV7-8 and TRBJ2-7, with TRBD2 matching 8 bases. CDR1 is SGHVS, CDR2 FQNEAQ, per germline. The CDR3 runs to 16 residues. Trimming cost V 4 bases and J 2 bases; bases outside gene matches: 10. CDR3 residues: CASSSRLTSGAYEQYF. In DNA form, the CDR3 reads TGTGCCAGCAGCTCCCGCCTCACTAGCGGTGCCTACGAGCAGTACTTC. Variable domain in full (rest from reference TRBV7-8 and TRBJ2-7): GAGVSQSPRYKVAKRGQDVALRCDPISGHVSLFWYQQALGQGPEFLTYFQNEAQLDKSGLPSDRFFAERPEGSVSTLKIQRTQQEDSAVYLCASSSRLTSGAYEQYFGPGTRLTVT.

J is TRBJ2-7 and V is TRBV10-1, with TRBD1 matching over 7 bases. V shed 6 bases, J shed 3 bases, and the junction held 5 bases outside the gene matches. Germline V gene lookup returns CDR1 WNHNN and CDR2 SYGVQD (reference sequence). CDR3 length: 13 residues. As DNA, the CDR3 is TGCGCCAGCAGCCCGACAGGGAGCTACGAGCAGTACTTC. Amino acids: CASSPTGSYEQYF.

The J gene is TRBJ1-2, the V gene TRBV2; tentatively, D is TRBD1 (5 bases). Trimming removed 7 bases at V and 2 bases at J, with 11 bases between. CDR1 SNHLY and CDR2 FYNNEI come from the germline V gene. The CDR3 sequence is 13 residues long. This chain's CDR3 is CASMLSGNYGYTF. The CDR3 DNA is TGTGCCAGCATGTTATCAGGGAACTATGGCTACACCTTC.

In its sample, this clone was seen a few times. V is TRBV5-1 and J is TRBJ2-7; a possible D gene is TRBD2 (5 bases). Between the trimmed V and J ends, which lost 1 base and 1 base, there was a span of 9 bases. From germline, CDR1 is SGHRS and CDR2 YFSETQ. This CDR3 is 14 amino acids long. The CDR3 sequence: CASSLSGLSYEQYF. CDR3 DNA: TGCGCCAGCAGCTTGTCGGGGTTATCCTACGAGCAGTACTTC.

The chain is built from TRBV18 and TRBJ2-1, with 10 bases that match TRBD1. The V and J ends lost 4 bases and 4 bases, in that order; junction bases with no gene match: 16. Germline V gives CDR1 KGHSH, CDR2 LQKENI. The CDR3 length is 19 residues. The CDR3 coding sequence is TGTGCCAGCTCACTACCGGGACAGGGGAGACCCCAACCTTACAATGAGCAGTTCTTC. This codes for CASSLPGQGRPQPYNEQFF.

The chain carries TRBV14 and TRBJ2-2, with D possibly being TRBD2 (6 bases). CDR1 is SGHDN and CDR2 is FVKESK in the germline V gene. V was clipped by 4 bases and J by 7 bases, with 13 bases between them. The CDR3 has 14 residues. Written as DNA, the CDR3 is TGTGCCAGCAGCCGCGGGACCCTTGGCGGGGAGCTGTTTTTT. Encoded protein: CASSRGTLGGELFF. The whole variable domain, filled in from reference TRBV14 and TRBJ2-2, reads EAGVTQFPSHSVIEKGQTVTLRCDPISGHDNLYWYRRVMGKEIKFLLHFVKESKQDESGMPNNRFLAERTGGTYSTLKVQPAELEDSGVYFCASSRGTLGGELFFGEGSRLTVL.

The chain carries TRBV29-1 and TRBJ1-3; a possible D gene is TRBD1 (6 bases). The germline CDR1 and CDR2 sequences are SQVTM and ANQGSEA. This CDR3 is built from 14 residues. V was clipped by 4 bases and J by 0 bases, with 10 bases between them. CDR3 in DNA: TGCAGCGTTGCCTGGACAGCCTCTGGAAACACCATATATTTT. Translated: CSVAWTASGNTIYF.

The CDR3 sequence: CASLPRTGYGYTF. CDR3 coding DNA: TGTGCCAGTTTGCCAAGGACAGGCTATGGCTACACCTTC. The V and J genes are TRBV6-1 and TRBJ1-2; TRBD1 agrees at 7 bases. The germline gives CDR1 MNHNS, CDR2 SASEGT. This CDR3 region has 13 residues. Trimming removed 9 bases from V and 4 bases from J; junction bases left unmatched: 8.

The chain links TRBV9 to TRBJ2-2; tentative D call: TRBD1 (5 bases). CDR1 and CDR2 (germline): SGDLS, YYNGEE. Trimming removed 4 bases at V and 1 base at J, with 14 bases between. This CDR3 is 16 amino acids long. The CDR3 nucleotides are TGTGCCAGCAGCACCGGATGGGGCTTGAACACCGGGGAGCTGTTTTTT. This sequence encodes CASSTGWGLNTGELFF.

This chain connects TRBV5-1 to TRBJ1-2; 9 nucleotides match TRBD1. This CDR3 comprises 13 residues. The V segment lost 8 bases and the J segment 5 bases; nucleotides outside the gene matches: 7. CDR1 is SGHRS, CDR2 YFSETQ, per germline. CDR3 sequence: CASTGTGPYGYTF. CDR3 nucleotide sequence: TGCGCCAGTACCGGGACAGGGCCTTATGGCTACACCTTC.

As concerns this clone: The same CDR3 can be traced to other DNA sequences in this sample. The chain is built from TRBV6-5 and TRBJ1-2; no definite D call. The CDR3 is 14 residues long. Trimming stripped 7 bases from V and 4 bases from J, with 16 bases between. Per the germline V gene, CDR1 is MNHEY and CDR2 is SVGAGI. The CDR3 protein is CASIEAPSGYGYTF. The CDR3, as DNA: TGTGCCAGCATCGAGGCCCCTAGTGGCTATGGCTACACCTTC.

The chain is built from TRBV28 and TRBJ2-7; 9 bases line up with TRBD1. The trim removed 6 bases at V and 0 bases at J, leaving 3 bases unmatched. The CDR3 extends over 14 amino acids. Germline CDR1 is MDHEN and CDR2 is SYDVKM. The CDR3 DNA reads TGTGCCAGCAGGACAGGGGGAGCCTCCTACGAGCAGTACTTC. Protein: CASRTGGASYEQYF.

The chain joins TRBV13 to TRBJ1-2; maybe TRBD1 (6 bases). CDR1 is PRHDT, CDR2 FYEKMQ, per germline (reference sequence). The ends were cut back, 4 bases at V and 8 bases at J, with 14 bases in the middle. This CDR3 is 13 amino acids long. The CDR3 spells CASSSRQGRGYTF. CDR3 nucleotide sequence: TGTGCCAGCAGCTCCCGGCAGGGGAGAGGCTACACCTTC.

Here the CDR3 DNA reads TGCGCCAGCAGCTTGGCGACAGGGCAAGGATCACCCCTCCACTTT. This translates into CASSLATGQGSPLHF. The chain joins TRBV5-1 to TRBJ1-6; 7 bases are shared with TRBD1. Trimming took 0 bases from V and 10 from J; bases not matched to a gene: 7. The CDR3 is 15 residues long. Looked up from germline, CDR1 is SGHRS and CDR2 is YFSETQ.

The CDR3 DNA sequence: TGTGCCAGCAGTTTAAACACAGGGCGGGAGCAGTTCTTC. Amino acid sequence: CASSLNTGREQFF. The chain employs TRBV27 and TRBJ2-1; D might be TRBD1 (6 bases). The germline V gene encodes CDR1 MNHEY and CDR2 SMNVEV (reference sequence). This CDR3 has 13 residues. With 2 bases removed from V and 10 bases from J, the gap between germline ends came to 12 bases.

This clone turned up a few times. The V call is TRBV5-1, the J call TRBJ2-2; tentatively, D is TRBD2 (5 bases). This CDR3 has 15 amino acids. The germline V and J ends were trimmed by 0 bases and 4 bases, with 10 bases remaining between them. CDR1 and CDR2 (germline): SGHRS, YFSETQ. This CDR3 reads CASSLEGDGTGELFF. CDR3 bases: TGCGCCAGCAGCTTGGAGGGAGATGGCACCGGGGAGCTGTTTTTT.

The chain joins TRBV5-4 to TRBJ1-5; D call uncertain. The germline CDR1 and CDR2 sequences are SGHNT and YYREEE (reference sequence). The CDR3 length is 15 residues. V lost 2 bases and J lost 5, with 14 bases in between. The CDR3 loop reads CASSLTPREDQPQHF. The CDR3 DNA follows: TGTGCCAGCAGCTTAACACCCCGGGAGGATCAGCCCCAGCATTTT.

In this sample, this clone turned up once. This sequence joins TRBV18 and TRBJ1-2; 7 nucleotides align to TRBD1. This CDR3 is 18 amino acids long. V was clipped by 2 bases and J by 0 bases; unmatched bases: 12. CDR1 is KGHSH and CDR2 is LQKENI in the germline V gene. This CDR3 is CASSPLNPGDSPNYGYTF. For the CDR3, the DNA is TGTGCCAGCTCACCATTAAACCCGGGGGACAGCCCTAACTATGGCTACACCTTC.

This clone occurred a few times. J is TRBJ1-1 and V is TRBV6-1; D gene uncertain. There are 14 residues in the CDR3. Germline V lookup: CDR1 MNHNS, CDR2 SASEGT. Trimming cost V 0 bases and J 8 bases, with 13 bases left between them. CDR3: CASSEAHRVSEAFF. Written as DNA, the CDR3 is TGTGCCAGCAGTGAAGCGCACCGGGTGTCCGAAGCTTTCTTT.

V usage is TRBV1 and J usage is TRBJ2-1; the table's D call, TRBD2, has no DNA check behind it. TRBV1 is a pseudogene segment. The CDR3 consists of 16 residues. The CDR3 nucleotides read TGCACCAGCAGCCGCTTATGCGGGGGGGAAGACAATGAGCAGTTCTTC. Translation: CTSSRLCGGEDNEQFF.

This clone was seen a single time. The chain couples TRBV25-1 to TRBJ2-2; 9 bases are a match to TRBD1. Germline loops: CDR1 MGHDK, CDR2 SYGVNS. V lost 2 bases, J lost 6 bases, and 13 bases stayed unmatched. This CDR3 region has 18 residues. The CDR3 region is CASSEVPGQGLSPGELFF. The CDR3 DNA follows: TGTGCCAGCAGTGAAGTCCCGGGACAGGGCCTGTCGCCCGGGGAGCTGTTTTTT.